This TCR beta chain stems from a study of shared clonotypes between healthy human individuals. With regard to this clone: As yet, its antigen is unknown. Distinct nucleotide sequences in the sample also encode this CDR3.

CD45RO negativity and positive selection for CCR7 defined naive CD8 cells, a population that excluded terminally differentiated effector memory CD45RA+ cells. Study findings and constraints: The diversity represented, both genetic and in exposure history, was limited by few donors. Some clonotypes were shared by all four sorted-subset donors, while others were not shared. The non-shared ones had lower generation probabilities than the shared ones.

CDR3 length: 12 amino acids. The V end lost 4 bases, the J end lost 1 base, and 4 bases lay between the germline ends. Germline V gene data show CDR1 as MGHDK and CDR2 as SYGVNS. Original handling: Because ImmunoSEQ provided only junction sequences with no quality scores, the filtering differed. Here immunoSEQ multiplex PCR was the method, and the copy in TCRdb shows in-frame clones only, minus some. V and J calls and clone size are those listed in that table; D and trimming were worked out from the DNA. The sample lists over 2 million clones, around 96% occurring once. This sequence originates from a man aged 18 to 29 in good health. V is TRBV25-1 and J is TRBJ2-5; D not resolved. Source material: naive CD8+ T cells sorted from blood. This CDR3 reads CASSAPQETQYF. As DNA, the CDR3 is TGTGCCAGCAGTGCGCCCCAAGAGACCCAGTACTTC.